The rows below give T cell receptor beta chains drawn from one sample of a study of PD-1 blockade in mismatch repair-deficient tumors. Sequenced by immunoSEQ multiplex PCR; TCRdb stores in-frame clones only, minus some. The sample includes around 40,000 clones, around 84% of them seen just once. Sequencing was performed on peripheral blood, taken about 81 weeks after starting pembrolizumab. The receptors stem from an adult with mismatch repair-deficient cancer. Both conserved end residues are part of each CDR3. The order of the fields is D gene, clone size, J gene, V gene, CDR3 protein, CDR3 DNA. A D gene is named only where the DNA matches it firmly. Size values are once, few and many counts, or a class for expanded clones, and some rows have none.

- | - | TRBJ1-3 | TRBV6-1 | CAGDSGNTIYF | TGTGCCGGGGATTCTGGAAACACCATATATTTT
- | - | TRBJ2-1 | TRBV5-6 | CASALTHEQFF | TGTGCCAGCGCCCTGACTCATGAGCAGTTCTTC
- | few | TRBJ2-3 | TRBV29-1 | CSVTRTTDTQYF | TGCAGCGTGACAAGGACCACAGATACGCAGTATTTT
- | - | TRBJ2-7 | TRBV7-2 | CASSSILGESSYEQYF | TGTGCCAGCAGCTCCATTCTAGGGGAGAGCTCCTACGAGCAGTACTTC
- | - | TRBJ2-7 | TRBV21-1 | CASSKYPGAPYEQYF | TGTGCCAGCAGCAAATACCCAGGGGCCCCCTACGAGCAGTACTTC
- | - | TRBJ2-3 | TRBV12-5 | CASGYRQSTDTQYF | TGTGCTAGTGGTTATCGACAGAGCACAGATACGCAGTATTTT
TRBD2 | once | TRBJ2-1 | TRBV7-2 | CASSLGLAGPSSYNEQFF | TGTGCCAGCAGCTTAGGACTAGCGGGCCCCAGCTCCTACAATGAGCAGTTCTTC
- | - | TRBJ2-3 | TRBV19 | CASQRTYTDTQYF | TGTGCCAGTCAGCGGACCTACACAGATACGCAGTATTTT
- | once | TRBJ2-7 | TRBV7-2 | CASSLDDLYEQYF | TGTGCCAGCAGCTTAGACGACCTCTACGAGCAGTACTTC
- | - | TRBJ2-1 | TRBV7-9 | CASSLLAGHLINEQFF | TGTGCCAGCAGCTTATTAGCAGGCCACCTAATCAATGAGCAGTTCTTC
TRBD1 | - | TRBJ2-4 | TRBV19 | CASSIDRGAGIQYF | TGTGCCAGTAGTATTGACAGGGGAGCAGGTATTCAGTACTTC
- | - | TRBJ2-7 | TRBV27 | CASSLAPRSEQYF | TGTGCCAGCAGTTTGGCCCCTAGGAGCGAGCAGTACTTC
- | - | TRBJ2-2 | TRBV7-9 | CASSPGPGELFF | TGTGCCAGCAGCCCAGGCCCCGGGGAGCTGTTTTTT
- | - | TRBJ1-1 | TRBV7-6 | CASSLDPLAGRSEAFF | TGTGCCAGCAGTCTGGACCCCCTGGCTGGGCGGTCAGAAGCTTTCTTT
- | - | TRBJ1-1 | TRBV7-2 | CASSTRGLSSEAFF | TGTGCCAGCAGCACCCGGGGCTTGTCGTCTGAAGCTTTCTTT
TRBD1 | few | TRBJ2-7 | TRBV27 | CASSPRGRYEQYF | TGTGCCAGCAGTCCGAGGGGGCGCTACGAGCAGTACTTC
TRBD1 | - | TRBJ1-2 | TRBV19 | CATLTRDRDNYGYTF | TGTGCCACCCTGACCCGGGACAGGGATAACTATGGCTACACCTTC
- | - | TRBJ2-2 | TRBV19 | CASSPGYSHTGELFF | TGTGCCAGTAGCCCAGGGTACTCACACACCGGGGAGCTGTTTTTT
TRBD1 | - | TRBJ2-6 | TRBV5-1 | CASSTETGGSGANVLTF | TGCGCCAGCAGCACAGAGACAGGGGGCTCTGGGGCCAACGTCCTGACTTTC
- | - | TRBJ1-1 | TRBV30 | CAWSSQVSEAFF | TGTGCCTGGAGCTCTCAGGTCTCTGAAGCTTTCTTT
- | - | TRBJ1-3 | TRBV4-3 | CASSHGSSGNTIYF | TGCGCCAGCAGCCACGGGAGCTCTGGAAACACCATATATTTT
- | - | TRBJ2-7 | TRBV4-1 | CASSQVTYYEQYF | TGCGCCAGCAGCCAAGTAACCTACTACGAGCAGTACTTC
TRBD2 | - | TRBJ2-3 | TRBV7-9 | CASSSGGGGGDTQYF | TGTGCCAGCAGCTCGGGGGGAGGTGGGGGAGATACGCAGTATTTT
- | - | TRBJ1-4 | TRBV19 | CASTPNDEKLFF | TGTGCCAGTACCCCGAACGATGAAAAACTGTTTTTT
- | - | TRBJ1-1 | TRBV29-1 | CSAGGAERTEAFF | TGCAGCGCCGGTGGGGCCGAACGAACTGAAGCTTTCTTT
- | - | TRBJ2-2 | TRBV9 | CASSVQGRTGELFF | TGTGCCAGCAGCGTACAGGGAAGGACCGGGGAGCTGTTTTTT
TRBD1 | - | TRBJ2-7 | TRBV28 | CASSSPGQGMTYEQYF | TGTGCCAGCAGTTCCCCTGGACAGGGTATGACGTACGAGCAGTACTTC
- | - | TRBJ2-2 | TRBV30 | CAWRGAGELFF | TGTGCCTGGAGGGGTGCCGGGGAGCTGTTTTTT
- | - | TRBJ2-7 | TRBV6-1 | CASSAPFQGWEDEQYF | TGTGCCAGCAGTGCCCCTTTTCAGGGCTGGGAGGACGAGCAGTACTTC
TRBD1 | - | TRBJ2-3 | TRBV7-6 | CASNDGQGSDTQYF | TGTGCCAGCAACGACGGACAGGGGTCAGATACGCAGTATTTT
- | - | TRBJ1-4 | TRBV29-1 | CSVVDLFRGEKLFF | TGCAGCGTTGTTGATCTCTTTAGGGGTGAAAAACTGTTTTTT
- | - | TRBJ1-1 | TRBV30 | CAWSPGRRNTEAFF | TGTGCCTGGAGTCCGGGACGCAGGAACACTGAAGCTTTCTTT
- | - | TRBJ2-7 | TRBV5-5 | CASSLVPGGTYEQYF | TGTGCCAGCAGCCTGGTCCCCGGGGGCACCTACGAGCAGTACTTC
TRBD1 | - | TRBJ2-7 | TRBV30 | CAWRKTGGPYEQYF | TGTGCCTGGAGAAAGACAGGGGGCCCCTACGAGCAGTACTTC
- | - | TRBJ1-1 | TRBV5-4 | CASSLGSRGVGLNTEAFF | TGTGCCAGCAGCTTGGGAAGTAGGGGGGTCGGCCTGAACACTGAAGCTTTCTTT
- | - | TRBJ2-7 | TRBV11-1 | CASSALSYEQYF | TGTGCCAGCAGCGCACTCTCCTACGAGCAGTACTTC
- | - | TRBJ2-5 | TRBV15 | CATSWDTGETQYF | TGTGCCACCAGCTGGGACACGGGGGAGACCCAGTACTTC
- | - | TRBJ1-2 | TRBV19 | CASKSATVVYGYTF | TGTGCCAGCAAATCCGCGACAGTAGTTTATGGCTACACCTTC
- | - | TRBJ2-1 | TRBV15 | CATSRDPPGASYNEQFF | TGTGCCACCAGCAGAGATCCTCCAGGGGCCTCCTACAATGAGCAGTTCTTC
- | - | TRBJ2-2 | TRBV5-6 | CASSARVRGLTGELFF | TGTGCCAGCAGCGCCAGGGTCAGGGGACTCACCGGGGAGCTGTTTTTT
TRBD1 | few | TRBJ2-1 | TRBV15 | CATSSLWTGSYNEQFF | TGTGCCACCAGCAGTCTCTGGACAGGGTCCTACAATGAGCAGTTCTTC
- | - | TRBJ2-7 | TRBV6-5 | CASSFARHRYEQYF | TGTGCCAGCAGTTTCGCCAGACACAGATACGAGCAGTACTTC
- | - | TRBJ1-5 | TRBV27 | CASSSTLEDSNQPQHF | TGTGCCAGCAGTTCCACCCTAGAGGATAGCAATCAGCCCCAGCATTTT
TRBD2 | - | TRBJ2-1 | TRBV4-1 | CASSLGGRTSGNNEQFF | TGCGCCAGCAGCCTCGGGGGCCGGACTAGCGGGAACAATGAGCAGTTCTTC
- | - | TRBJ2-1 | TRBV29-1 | CSVVDNEQFF | TGCAGCGTTGTGGACAATGAGCAGTTCTTC
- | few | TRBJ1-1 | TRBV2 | CASSEVDYRGAFF | TGTGCCAGCAGTGAAGTGGACTATCGAGGAGCTTTCTTT
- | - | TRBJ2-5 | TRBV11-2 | CASSSVGSLETQYF | TGTGCCAGCAGCTCGGTGGGTAGCCTAGAGACCCAGTACTTC
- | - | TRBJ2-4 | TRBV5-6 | CASSSMGAKNIQYF | TGTGCCAGCAGCTCCATGGGAGCCAAAAACATTCAGTACTTC
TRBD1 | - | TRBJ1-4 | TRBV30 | CAWSPGTGTEKLFF | TGTGCCTGGAGCCCGGGGACAGGGACTGAAAAACTGTTTTTT